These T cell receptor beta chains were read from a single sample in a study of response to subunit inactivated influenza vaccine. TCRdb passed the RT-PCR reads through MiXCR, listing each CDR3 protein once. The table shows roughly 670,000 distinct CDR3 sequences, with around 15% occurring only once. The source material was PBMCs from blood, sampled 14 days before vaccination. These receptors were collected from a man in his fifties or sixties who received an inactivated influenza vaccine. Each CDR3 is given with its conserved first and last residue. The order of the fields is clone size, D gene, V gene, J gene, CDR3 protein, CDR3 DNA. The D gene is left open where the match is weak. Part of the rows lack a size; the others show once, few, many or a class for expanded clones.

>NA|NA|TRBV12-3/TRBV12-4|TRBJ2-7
CASSLSTNSYEQYF
TGTGCCAGCAGTTTAAGCACCAACTCCTACGAGCAGTACTTC
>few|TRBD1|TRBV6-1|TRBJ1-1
CASTPDRGGTEAFF
TGTGCCAGCACCCCGGACAGGGGAGGGACTGAAGCTTTCTTT
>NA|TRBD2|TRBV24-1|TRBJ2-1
CATSPGTTTPKANEQFF
TGTGCCACCAGTCCCGGGACTACCACACCAAAGGCTAATGAGCAGTTCTTC
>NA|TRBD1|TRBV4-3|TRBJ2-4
CASGDRAKNIQYF
TGCGCCAGCGGGGACAGAGCCAAAAACATTCAGTACTTC
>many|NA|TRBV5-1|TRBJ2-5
CASSLDGGGGQETQYF
TGCGCCAGCAGCTTGGATGGGGGCGGCGGCCAAGAGACCCAGTACTTC
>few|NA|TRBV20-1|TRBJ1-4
CSAVSSAATANIF
TGCAGTGCTGTTTCGTCGGCTGCGACAGCAAACATTTTT
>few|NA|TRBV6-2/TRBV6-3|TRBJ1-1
CASSYSKRSAEAFF
TGTGCCAGCAGTTACTCGAAAAGGTCGGCTGAAGCTTTCTTT
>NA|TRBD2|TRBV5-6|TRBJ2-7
CASSLSGLAGGPNSYEQYF
TGTGCCAGCAGCTTGTCCGGGTTAGCGGGAGGCCCTAACTCCTACGAGCAGTACTTC
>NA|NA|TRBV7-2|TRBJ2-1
CASSLTHLTSINEQFF
TGTGCCAGCAGCTTAACCCACCTGACTAGTATCAATGAGCAGTTCTTC
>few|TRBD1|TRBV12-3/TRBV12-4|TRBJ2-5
CASSLRQGWETQYF
TGTGCCAGCAGTTTGAGACAGGGGTGGGAGACCCAGTACTTC
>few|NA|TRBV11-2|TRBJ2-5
CASSSFTRSYETQYF
TGTGCCAGCAGCTCCTTTACTAGATCCTACGAGACCCAGTACTTC
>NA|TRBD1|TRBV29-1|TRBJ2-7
CSVEGGTGLYEQYF
TGCAGCGTTGAGGGTGGGACAGGTCTCTACGAGCAGTACTTC
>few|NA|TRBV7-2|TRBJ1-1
CASSRDGQPNTEAFF
TGTGCCAGCAGCAGAGACGGACAACCGAACACTGAAGCTTTCTTT
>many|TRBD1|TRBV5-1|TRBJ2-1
CASSFGTGYAEQFF
TGCGCCAGCAGCTTCGGGACAGGGTATGCTGAGCAGTTCTTC
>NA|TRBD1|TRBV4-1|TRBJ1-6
CASSQRTGGVGSPLHF
TGCGCCAGCAGCCAAAGGACAGGGGGTGTGGGTTCACCCCTCCACTTT
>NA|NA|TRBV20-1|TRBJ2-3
CSASWGTDTQYF
TGCAGTGCTAGTTGGGGCACAGATACGCAGTATTTT
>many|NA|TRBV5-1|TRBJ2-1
CASSLTGYNEQFF
TGCGCCAGCAGCCTGACTGGCTACAATGAGCAGTTCTTC
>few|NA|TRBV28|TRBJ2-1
CASSLYEGAYNEQFF
TGTGCCAGCAGTTTATATGAGGGAGCCTACAATGAGCAGTTCTTC
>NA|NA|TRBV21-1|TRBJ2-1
CASSNNSAGGRVDEQFF
TGTGCCAGCAGCAACAACAGCGCCGGAGGGCGGGTAGATGAGCAGTTCTTC
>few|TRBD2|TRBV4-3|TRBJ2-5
CASSQALLAGPQETQYF
TGCGCCAGCAGCCAAGCCCTCCTAGCGGGGCCTCAAGAGACCCAGTACTTC
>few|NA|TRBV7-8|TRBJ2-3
CASSLNGRTDTQYF
TGTGCCAGCAGCCTCAATGGTCGCACAGATACGCAGTATTTT
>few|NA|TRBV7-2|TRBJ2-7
CASSQGRGPYQQYF
TGTGCCAGCAGCCAAGGCAGGGGTCCGTACCAGCAGTACTTC
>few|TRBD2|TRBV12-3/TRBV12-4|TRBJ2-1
CASSSGLALNHEQFF
TGTGCCAGCAGTTCGGGACTAGCTTTAAATCATGAGCAGTTCTTC
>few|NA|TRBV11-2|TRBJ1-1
CASSLSYGGVTEAFF
TGTGCCAGCAGCTTAAGTTATGGGGGAGTCACTGAAGCTTTCTTT
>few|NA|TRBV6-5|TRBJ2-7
CASSYGRTSSYEQYF
TGTGCCAGCAGTTACGGAAGAACCAGCTCCTACGAGCAGTACTTC
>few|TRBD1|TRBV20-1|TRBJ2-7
CSAPGQETYEQYF
TGCAGTGCGCCGGGACAGGAGACCTACGAGCAGTACTTC
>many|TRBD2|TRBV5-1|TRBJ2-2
CASSKRGLAGLNTGELFF
TGCGCCAGCAGCAAGAGGGGACTAGCGGGTCTAAACACCGGGGAGCTGTTTTTT
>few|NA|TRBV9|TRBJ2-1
CASSVEVGDEQFF
TGTGCCAGCAGCGTGGAGGTGGGGGATGAGCAGTTCTTC
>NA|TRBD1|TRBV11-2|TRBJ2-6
CASRRAGQGASGANVLTF
TGTGCCAGCAGACGAGCGGGACAGGGGGCCTCTGGGGCCAACGTCCTGACTTTC